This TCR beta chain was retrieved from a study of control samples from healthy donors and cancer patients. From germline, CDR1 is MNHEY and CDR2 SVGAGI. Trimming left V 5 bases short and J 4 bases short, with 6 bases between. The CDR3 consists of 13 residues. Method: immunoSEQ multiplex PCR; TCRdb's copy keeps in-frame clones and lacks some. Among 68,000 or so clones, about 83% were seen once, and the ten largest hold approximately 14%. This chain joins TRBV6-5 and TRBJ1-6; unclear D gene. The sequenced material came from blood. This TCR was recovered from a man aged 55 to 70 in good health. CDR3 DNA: TGTGCCAGCAGTCCAGGTTATAATTCACCCCTCCACTTT. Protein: CASSPGYNSPLHF.